This T cell receptor beta chain was captured by sequencing in a study of cytomegalovirus exposure and HLA in healthy donors. PCR primers comprised 60 Vbeta and 13 Jbeta primers. Sequencing used immunoSEQ multiplex PCR; TCRdb keeps in-frame clones, though not all of them. Here the sample spans roughly 200,000 clones, 70% to 80% being singletons. V was clipped by 0 bases and J by 6 bases; unmatched bases: 6. CDR3 size: 16 residues. The germline CDR1 and CDR2 sequences are MNHEY and SMNVEV (reference sequence). Regarding donors, all were healthy bone marrow donors. The rearrangement joins TRBV27 to TRBJ1-2; 11 bases fit TRBD1. The sequencing input was PBMCs. The receptor's source is a woman aged 25 to 39 in good health and CMV-seropositive. The CDR3 is CASSLSWTGGSDGYTF. The CDR3 nucleotides are TGTGCCAGCAGTTTATCGTGGACAGGGGGCAGTGATGGCTACACCTTC.